The rows below give T cell receptor beta chains drawn from one sample of a study of OX40 agonist ivuxolimab in advanced cancers. Some clones are missing from TCRdb's copy, which holds only in-frame ones; the method was immunoSEQ multiplex PCR. Of 53,000 or so clones detected, approximately 87% appear once; the ten largest clones hold 0.37%. Sample: CD4+ or CD8+ T cells sorted from blood, taken in a trial of the OX40 agonist ivuxolimab. The receptors come from an adult with an advanced solid tumor such as melanoma, head and neck, liver or kidney cancer. The CDR3 runs from the conserved cysteine through the conserved F or W. Fields, in order: V gene, J gene, D gene, clone size, CDR3 length, CDR3 protein, CDR3 DNA. A D gene is named only where the DNA matches it firmly. Expanded clones are given a class, and other clones once, few, many or no size at all.

V gene: TRBV7-3; J gene: TRBJ2-7; D gene: TRBD2; clone size: once; CDR3 length: 16; CDR3 protein: CASSPGPSGGVYEQYF; CDR3 DNA: TGTGCCAGCAGCCCAGGGCCCAGCGGGGGGGTCTACGAGCAGTACTTC
V gene: TRBV10-3; J gene: TRBJ1-5; D gene: NA; clone size: NA; CDR3 length: 13; CDR3 protein: CAVQGSLNQPQHF; CDR3 DNA: TGTGCCGTCCAGGGGTCCTTGAATCAGCCCCAGCATTTT
V gene: TRBV28; J gene: TRBJ2-7; D gene: NA; clone size: NA; CDR3 length: 16; CDR3 protein: CASSFGSRLSSYEQYF; CDR3 DNA: TGTGCCAGCAGTTTTGGAAGCAGGCTGAGCTCCTACGAGCAGTACTTC
V gene: TRBV6-6; J gene: TRBJ2-7; D gene: NA; clone size: NA; CDR3 length: 12; CDR3 protein: CASTGQYYEQYF; CDR3 DNA: TGTGCCAGCACCGGCCAGTACTACGAGCAGTACTTC
V gene: TRBV7-8; J gene: TRBJ2-1; D gene: TRBD2; clone size: NA; CDR3 length: 18; CDR3 protein: CASSPGTSGLSSYNEQFF; CDR3 DNA: TGTGCCAGCAGCCCCGGGACTAGCGGCTTGAGCTCCTACAATGAGCAGTTCTTC
V gene: TRBV19; J gene: TRBJ1-2; D gene: TRBD1; clone size: NA; CDR3 length: 11; CDR3 protein: CATGTGVGYTF; CDR3 DNA: TGTGCCACTGGGACAGGGGTTGGCTACACCTTC
V gene: TRBV5-4; J gene: TRBJ2-1; D gene: NA; clone size: NA; CDR3 length: 15; CDR3 protein: CASSLQTTSWNEQFF; CDR3 DNA: TGTGCCAGCAGCTTGCAGACGACTTCATGGAATGAGCAGTTCTTC
V gene: TRBV11-2; J gene: TRBJ2-7; D gene: NA; clone size: NA; CDR3 length: 13; CDR3 protein: CASSLGLRDMEYF; CDR3 DNA: TGTGCCAGCAGCCTAGGTTTGAGGGATATGGAGTACTTC
V gene: TRBV30; J gene: TRBJ2-5; D gene: NA; clone size: once; CDR3 length: 12; CDR3 protein: CAWSYSPGTQYF; CDR3 DNA: TGTGCCTGGAGTTACTCCCCTGGGACCCAGTACTTC
V gene: TRBV7-2; J gene: TRBJ1-1; D gene: NA; clone size: NA; CDR3 length: 15; CDR3 protein: CASSLGGPMNTEAFF; CDR3 DNA: TGTGCCAGCAGCTTAGGTGGGCCCATGAACACTGAAGCTTTCTTT
V gene: TRBV18; J gene: TRBJ2-5; D gene: TRBD2; clone size: NA; CDR3 length: 15; CDR3 protein: CASSPTRLAGETQYF; CDR3 DNA: TGTGCCAGCTCGCCAACCCGACTAGCGGGAGAGACCCAGTACTTC
V gene: TRBV13; J gene: TRBJ1-2; D gene: NA; clone size: once; CDR3 length: 12; CDR3 protein: CASSLGSYGYTF; CDR3 DNA: TGTGCCAGCAGCTTAGGTAGCTATGGCTACACCTTC
V gene: TRBV7-2; J gene: TRBJ2-7; D gene: TRBD2; clone size: NA; CDR3 length: 15; CDR3 protein: CASSPGMGGIYEQYF; CDR3 DNA: TGTGCCAGCAGCCCCGGGATGGGGGGGATCTACGAGCAGTACTTC
V gene: TRBV7-7; J gene: TRBJ2-2; D gene: NA; clone size: once; CDR3 length: 18; CDR3 protein: CASSLRGRQDGNTGELFF; CDR3 DNA: TGTGCCAGCAGCTTAAGGGGAAGACAGGATGGGAACACCGGGGAGCTGTTTTTT
V gene: TRBV27; J gene: TRBJ2-3; D gene: TRBD2; clone size: NA; CDR3 length: 18; CDR3 protein: CASSLSMERGDRTDTQYF; CDR3 DNA: TGTGCCAGCAGTTTATCGATGGAGCGGGGGGACCGCACAGATACGCAGTATTTT
V gene: TRBV7-9; J gene: TRBJ2-1; D gene: NA; clone size: NA; CDR3 length: 15; CDR3 protein: CASSLTRASYNEQFF; CDR3 DNA: TGTGCCAGCAGCTTGACGAGGGCCTCCTACAATGAGCAGTTCTTC
V gene: TRBV27; J gene: TRBJ1-3; D gene: NA; clone size: NA; CDR3 length: 18; CDR3 protein: CASSLSNPKAASGNTIYF; CDR3 DNA: TGTGCCAGCAGTTTATCGAATCCTAAGGCCGCATCTGGAAACACCATATATTTT
V gene: TRBV7-2; J gene: TRBJ1-3; D gene: NA; clone size: NA; CDR3 length: 15; CDR3 protein: CASSLTGSSGNTIYF; CDR3 DNA: TGTGCCAGCAGCTTAACAGGCTCCTCTGGAAACACCATATATTTT
V gene: TRBV30; J gene: TRBJ1-6; D gene: NA; clone size: medium-sized; CDR3 length: 11; CDR3 protein: CAWSSPSPLHF; CDR3 DNA: TGTGCCTGGAGCTCTCCTTCACCCCTCCACTTT
V gene: TRBV10-3; J gene: TRBJ1-1; D gene: NA; clone size: NA; CDR3 length: 14; CDR3 protein: CAISENVLYTEAFF; CDR3 DNA: TGTGCCATCAGTGAGAACGTCCTGTACACTGAAGCTTTCTTT
V gene: TRBV28; J gene: TRBJ2-1; D gene: TRBD1; clone size: few; CDR3 length: 15; CDR3 protein: CASTLGDRSYNEQFF; CDR3 DNA: TGTGCCAGCACCCTCGGGGACAGATCCTACAATGAGCAGTTCTTC
V gene: TRBV15; J gene: TRBJ1-1; D gene: NA; clone size: NA; CDR3 length: 14; CDR3 protein: CATCRDRTNTEAFF; CDR3 DNA: TGTGCCACCTGTCGAGACAGGACTAACACTGAAGCTTTCTTT
V gene: TRBV5-1; J gene: TRBJ1-2; D gene: NA; clone size: NA; CDR3 length: 14; CDR3 protein: CASSQHGQNYGYTF; CDR3 DNA: TGCGCCAGCAGCCAACACGGACAGAACTATGGCTACACCTTC
V gene: TRBV2; J gene: TRBJ1-2; D gene: TRBD1; clone size: NA; CDR3 length: 14; CDR3 protein: CASSVGQVSSGYTF; CDR3 DNA: TGTGCCAGCAGCGTGGGACAGGTCTCTTCTGGCTACACCTTC
V gene: TRBV7-2; J gene: TRBJ2-7; D gene: NA; clone size: NA; CDR3 length: 15; CDR3 protein: CASSLDGLAPYEQYF; CDR3 DNA: TGTGCCAGCAGCTTAGACGGCCTAGCCCCCTACGAGCAGTACTTC
V gene: TRBV6-5; J gene: TRBJ2-7; D gene: NA; clone size: NA; CDR3 length: 11; CDR3 protein: CASKAAKEQYF; CDR3 DNA: TGTGCCAGCAAAGCAGCCAAAGAGCAGTACTTC
V gene: TRBV18; J gene: TRBJ2-7; D gene: NA; clone size: NA; CDR3 length: 15; CDR3 protein: CASSPPGWASYEQYF; CDR3 DNA: TGTGCCAGCTCACCACCCGGATGGGCTTCCTACGAGCAGTACTTC
V gene: TRBV5-1; J gene: TRBJ2-2; D gene: NA; clone size: few; CDR3 length: 12; CDR3 protein: CASSQNTGELFF; CDR3 DNA: TGCGCCAGCAGCCAGAACACCGGGGAGCTGTTTTTT
V gene: TRBV4-3; J gene: TRBJ2-7; D gene: NA; clone size: NA; CDR3 length: 14; CDR3 protein: CASSRGRPSYEQYF; CDR3 DNA: TGCGCCAGCAGCCGGGGCAGGCCCTCCTACGAGCAGTACTTC
V gene: TRBV28; J gene: TRBJ1-4; D gene: TRBD1; clone size: NA; CDR3 length: 14; CDR3 protein: CASSSGQGNEKLFF; CDR3 DNA: TGTGCCAGCAGTTCGGGACAGGGGAACGAAAAACTGTTTTTT
V gene: TRBV5-1; J gene: TRBJ2-1; D gene: NA; clone size: once; CDR3 length: 15; CDR3 protein: CASSTGTGSYNEQFF; CDR3 DNA: TGCGCCAGCTCAACAGGGACGGGGTCCTACAATGAGCAGTTCTTC
V gene: TRBV29-1; J gene: TRBJ2-3; D gene: TRBD1; clone size: NA; CDR3 length: 14; CDR3 protein: CSYGQGGFTDTQYF; CDR3 DNA: TGCAGCTATGGACAGGGCGGGTTCACAGATACGCAGTATTTT
V gene: TRBV6-1; J gene: TRBJ2-7; D gene: TRBD1; clone size: NA; CDR3 length: 11; CDR3 protein: CASSQGAKQYF; CDR3 DNA: TGTGCCAGCAGTCAGGGGGCGAAGCAGTACTTC
V gene: TRBV2; J gene: TRBJ1-2; D gene: NA; clone size: NA; CDR3 length: 14; CDR3 protein: CASNQEATNYGYTF; CDR3 DNA: TGTGCCAGCAACCAAGAGGCCACTAACTATGGCTACACCTTC
V gene: TRBV5-1; J gene: TRBJ1-3; D gene: NA; clone size: NA; CDR3 length: 13; CDR3 protein: CASSLTVGNTIYF; CDR3 DNA: TGCGCCAGCAGCTTGACAGTCGGAAACACCATATATTTT
V gene: TRBV18; J gene: TRBJ1-4; D gene: NA; clone size: NA; CDR3 length: 19; CDR3 protein: CASSPSGPVGISINEKLFF; CDR3 DNA: TGTGCCAGCTCCCCCTCGGGGCCGGTGGGGATCAGCATTAATGAAAAACTGTTTTTT
V gene: TRBV30; J gene: TRBJ2-5; D gene: TRBD2; clone size: once; CDR3 length: 14; CDR3 protein: CAWSVAGGGETQYF; CDR3 DNA: TGTGCCTGGAGTGTTGCGGGAGGGGGGGAGACCCAGTACTTC
V gene: TRBV5-1; J gene: TRBJ1-5; D gene: NA; clone size: NA; CDR3 length: 15; CDR3 protein: CASSLAGQGHQPQHF; CDR3 DNA: TGCGCCAGCAGCTTGGCCGGCCAGGGACATCAGCCCCAGCATTTT
V gene: TRBV28; J gene: TRBJ1-2; D gene: TRBD1; clone size: NA; CDR3 length: 13; CDR3 protein: CASYTGGKEGYTF; CDR3 DNA: TGTGCCAGCTATACAGGGGGCAAAGAGGGCTACACCTTC
V gene: TRBV5-6; J gene: TRBJ2-7; D gene: NA; clone size: once; CDR3 length: 11; CDR3 protein: CASSSFIEQYF; CDR3 DNA: TGTGCCAGCAGTAGTTTCATCGAGCAGTACTTC
V gene: TRBV5-1; J gene: TRBJ2-7; D gene: TRBD2; clone size: NA; CDR3 length: 14; CDR3 protein: CASRPGGGPYEQYF; CDR3 DNA: TGCGCCAGCCGCCCGGGGGGGGGACCCTACGAGCAGTACTTC
V gene: TRBV21-1; J gene: TRBJ2-2; D gene: NA; clone size: NA; CDR3 length: 17; CDR3 protein: CASSKGRGHPNTGELFF; CDR3 DNA: TGTGCCAGCAGCAAAGGGCGGGGACATCCGAACACCGGGGAGCTGTTTTTT
V gene: TRBV5-6; J gene: TRBJ1-2; D gene: TRBD1; clone size: once; CDR3 length: 15; CDR3 protein: CASSLVGQGEYGYTF; CDR3 DNA: TGTGCCAGCAGCTTGGTTGGACAGGGGGAATATGGCTACACCTTC
V gene: TRBV4-1; J gene: TRBJ2-7; D gene: NA; clone size: NA; CDR3 length: 17; CDR3 protein: CASSQDLEDDRSYEQYF; CDR3 DNA: TGCGCCAGCAGCCAAGATCTGGAGGACGATCGGTCCTACGAGCAGTACTTC
V gene: TRBV15; J gene: TRBJ1-1; D gene: NA; clone size: NA; CDR3 length: 15; CDR3 protein: CATSRDQVPRTEAFF; CDR3 DNA: TGTGCCACCAGCAGAGATCAGGTTCCGCGCACTGAAGCTTTCTTT
V gene: TRBV7-6; J gene: TRBJ2-1; D gene: NA; clone size: NA; CDR3 length: 13; CDR3 protein: CASSPPGRNEQFF; CDR3 DNA: TGTGCCAGCAGCCCACCCGGACGGAATGAGCAGTTCTTC
V gene: TRBV10-3; J gene: TRBJ2-1; D gene: TRBD2; clone size: NA; CDR3 length: 13; CDR3 protein: CASRGGGPNEQFF; CDR3 DNA: TGTGCCTCCAGGGGCGGGGGGCCCAATGAGCAGTTCTTC
V gene: TRBV7-9; J gene: TRBJ1-4; D gene: TRBD1; clone size: NA; CDR3 length: 17; CDR3 protein: CASISAHLQGAGEKLFF; CDR3 DNA: TGTGCCAGCATCAGCGCCCACCTACAGGGGGCAGGAGAAAAACTGTTTTTT
V gene: TRBV27; J gene: TRBJ2-3; D gene: TRBD2; clone size: NA; CDR3 length: 15; CDR3 protein: CASRILAGVTDTQYF; CDR3 DNA: TGTGCCAGCAGAATACTAGCGGGTGTCACAGATACGCAGTATTTT
V gene: TRBV6-6; J gene: TRBJ1-5; D gene: TRBD1; clone size: NA; CDR3 length: 15; CDR3 protein: CASSYTGTGRQPQHF; CDR3 DNA: TGTGCCAGCAGTTACACCGGGACAGGGCGACAGCCCCAGCATTTT
V gene: TRBV28; J gene: TRBJ1-2; D gene: TRBD1; clone size: NA; CDR3 length: 15; CDR3 protein: CASSSGRGQTYGYTF; CDR3 DNA: TGTGCCAGCAGCTCTGGAAGGGGGCAGACCTATGGCTACACCTTC
V gene: TRBV7-2; J gene: TRBJ2-7; D gene: TRBD1; clone size: NA; CDR3 length: 14; CDR3 protein: CASSWGQGSYEQYF; CDR3 DNA: TGTGCCAGCAGCTGGGGACAGGGGTCCTACGAGCAGTACTTC
V gene: TRBV28; J gene: TRBJ2-7; D gene: NA; clone size: NA; CDR3 length: 15; CDR3 protein: CASSSAGEGAYEQYF; CDR3 DNA: TGTGCCAGCAGTTCGGCCGGGGAGGGGGCCTACGAGCAGTACTTC
V gene: TRBV15; J gene: TRBJ1-4; D gene: NA; clone size: NA; CDR3 length: 15; CDR3 protein: CATSRGASTNEKLFF; CDR3 DNA: TGTGCCACCAGCAGAGGGGCATCAACTAATGAAAAACTGTTTTTT
V gene: TRBV6-1; J gene: TRBJ1-1; D gene: NA; clone size: NA; CDR3 length: 13; CDR3 protein: CASSDFVNTEAFF; CDR3 DNA: TGTGCCAGCAGTGATTTCGTGAACACTGAAGCTTTCTTT
V gene: TRBV14; J gene: TRBJ2-5; D gene: TRBD1; clone size: NA; CDR3 length: 19; CDR3 protein: CASSQDIPGQAPFQETQYF; CDR3 DNA: TGTGCCAGCAGCCAAGATATCCCGGGACAGGCGCCTTTCCAAGAGACCCAGTACTTC